This T cell receptor (beta chain) was observed in a study of Ad26.COV2.S vaccination and SARS-CoV-2 variants (dated by TCRdb to the early 2020s). Concerning the study at large: Donors in the vaccine arm were drawn from COV1001, a multicentre, randomized, double-blind, placebo-controlled phase I-IIa trial testing Ad26.COV2.S in healthy adults. Ad26.COV2.S was administered intramuscularly at a dose of 5x10^10 or 1x10^11 viral particles, either as one shot or as two shots given 56 days apart. TCRbeta repertoire sequencing was used to assess the specificity and breadth of SARS-CoV-2-reactive T cell receptors after Ad26.COV2.S vaccination. A total of approximately 32 samples were included in the TCR-sequenced set, comprising around 19 Ad26.COV2.S vaccine recipients, 5 placebo recipients and 8 SARS-CoV-2 convalescent individuals. Participants in the trial were split at random into five groups of five each, receiving low-dose or high-dose Ad26.COV2.S once or twice, or else placebo on both occasions. Blinding of investigators to trial group allocation was maintained during experiments and outcome assessment. General findings and caveats noted by the study authors: The study lacked the statistical power to compare responses across vaccine doses or regimens. Non-spike TCR breadth was comparable between vaccine and placebo recipients, consistent with the vaccine containing only spike. Higher spike-specific TCR breadth was observed in Ad26.COV2.S recipients than in placebo recipients (P = 0.0014). It was noted by the authors that total T cell responses may have been underestimated by the TCR breadth and depth analyses. Substantial breadth of spike-specific CD8+ and CD4+ T cell responses was reported after vaccination.

In regard to this clone: This receptor's antigen is unknown. The sample holds no much larger clone one base away, and base qualities are not on file.

Interpreted using the paper, the treatment or condition label stands for: over 15 received Ad26.COV2.S at low or high dose, single or two shots; about five received placebo; per-sample allocation not given. Repertoires of vaccine and placebo recipients were sequenced from samples taken on day 63 after the first injection. Between 29 July and 7 August 2020, Cohort 1b enrolled around 25 adults aged 18-55 years at one site in Boston, USA. Ad26.COV2.S consisted of a replication-incompetent adenovirus type 26 vector by which a prefusion-stabilized SARS-CoV-2 spike protein from the original Wuhan strain was expressed. TCRbeta CDR3 regions were sequenced with the immunoSEQ Assay. After extraction, genomic DNA underwent amplification by bias-controlled multiplex PCR, followed by high-throughput sequencing. From the authors' description of their analysis: To quantify the absolute abundance of every unique TCRbeta CDR3 region, sequences were collapsed and filtered. Usable DNA was measured by amplifying reference genes present in all nucleated cells, and TCRbeta template counts were normalized to that usable DNA to estimate T cell fraction. Repertoire TCRs were annotated as SARS-CoV-2-specific by exact matching of V gene, CDR3 amino acid sequence and J gene to a known reactive TCR set. The reference SARS-CoV-2 TCR set was obtained from MIRA and was filtered for enrichment in COVID-19-positive ImmuneCODE repertoires, whereby public or cross-reactive TCRs were removed. Based on the MIRA antigens, annotated TCRs were further analysed at the level of specific ORF or position within ORF. Depth was the summed frequency of annotated unique rearrangements, while breadth was defined as annotated unique rearrangements over total unique productive rearrangements. Two-sided Wilcoxon rank-sum tests were applied when comparing TCR breadth between groups. TCRdb obtained this table from immuneACCESS and retained in-frame rearrangements with V and J assigned. These tables miss some clones; where compared with another copy, unresolved V genes account for less than half of the shortfall, and the remainder is unexplained. V and J calls plus clone size are reproduced from that table; the DNA served to infer D and trimming. The sample includes 300,000 to 400,000 clones, with approximately 86% observed a single time. The top ten hold 2.1% of the sample.

Measured from the cysteine to the phenylalanine, the CDR3 is 17 residues long. CDR3 DNA is the only sequence kept; it has 51 bases, read in frame from the first base. V loses 10 bases at its end and J loses 0 bases; junction bases beyond the gene matches: 9. Sequences SNHLY (CDR1) and FYNNEI (CDR2) are obtained from the germline V gene. The V and J genes are TRBV2 and TRBJ1-6, with 10 junctional bases fitting TRBD1. This specimen consisted of peripheral blood, obtained in a trial of Ad26.COV2.S vaccine versus placebo. This TCR came from a person between 18 and 59 years old who received the Ad26.COV2.S COVID-19 vaccine or a placebo. The CDR3 corresponds to CATTRTGGSSYNSPLHF. DNA sequence: TGTGCCACTACTCGGACAGGGGGAAGCTCCTATAATTCACCCCTCCACTTT. Outside the CDR3, residues come from the reference TRBV2 and TRBJ1-6 proteins, so the full variable domain is: EPEVTQTPSHQVTQMGQEVILRCVPISNHLYFYWYRQILGQKVEFLVSFYNNEISEKSEIFDDQFSVERPDGSNFTLKIRSTKLEDSAMYFCATTRTGGSSYNSPLHFGNGTRLTVT.